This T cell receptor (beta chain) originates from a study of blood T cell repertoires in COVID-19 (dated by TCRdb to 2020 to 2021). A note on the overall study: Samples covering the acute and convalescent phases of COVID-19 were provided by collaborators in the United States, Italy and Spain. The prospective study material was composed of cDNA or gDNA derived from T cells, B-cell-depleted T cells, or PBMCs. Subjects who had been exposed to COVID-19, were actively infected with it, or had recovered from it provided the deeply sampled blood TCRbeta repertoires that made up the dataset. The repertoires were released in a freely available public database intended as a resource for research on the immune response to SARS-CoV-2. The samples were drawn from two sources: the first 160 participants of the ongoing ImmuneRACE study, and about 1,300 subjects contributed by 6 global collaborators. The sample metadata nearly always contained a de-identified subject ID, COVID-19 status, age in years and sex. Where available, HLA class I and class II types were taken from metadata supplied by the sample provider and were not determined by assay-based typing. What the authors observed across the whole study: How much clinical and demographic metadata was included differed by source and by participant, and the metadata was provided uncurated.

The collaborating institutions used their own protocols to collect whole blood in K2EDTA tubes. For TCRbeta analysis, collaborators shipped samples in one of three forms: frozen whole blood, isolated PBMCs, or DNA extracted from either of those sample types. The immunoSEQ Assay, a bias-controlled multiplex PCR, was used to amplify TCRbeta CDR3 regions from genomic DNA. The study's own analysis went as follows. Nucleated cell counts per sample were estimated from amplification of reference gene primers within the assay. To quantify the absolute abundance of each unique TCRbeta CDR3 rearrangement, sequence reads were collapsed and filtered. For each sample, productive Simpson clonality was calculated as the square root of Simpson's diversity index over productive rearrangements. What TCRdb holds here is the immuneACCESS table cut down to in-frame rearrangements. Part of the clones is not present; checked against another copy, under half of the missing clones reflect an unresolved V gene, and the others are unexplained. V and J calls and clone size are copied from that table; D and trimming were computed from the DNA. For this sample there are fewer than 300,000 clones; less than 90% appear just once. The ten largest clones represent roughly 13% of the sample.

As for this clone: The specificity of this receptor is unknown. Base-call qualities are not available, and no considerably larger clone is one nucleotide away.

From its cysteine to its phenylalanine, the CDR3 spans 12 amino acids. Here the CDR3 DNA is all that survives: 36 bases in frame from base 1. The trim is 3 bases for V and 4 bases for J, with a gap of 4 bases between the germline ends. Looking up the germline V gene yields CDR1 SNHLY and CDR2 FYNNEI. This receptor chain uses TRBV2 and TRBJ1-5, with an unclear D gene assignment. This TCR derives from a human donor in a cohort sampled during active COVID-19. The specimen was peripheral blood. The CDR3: CASSDGNQPQHF. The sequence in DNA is TGTGCCAGCAGTGACGGGAATCAGCCCCAGCATTTT.